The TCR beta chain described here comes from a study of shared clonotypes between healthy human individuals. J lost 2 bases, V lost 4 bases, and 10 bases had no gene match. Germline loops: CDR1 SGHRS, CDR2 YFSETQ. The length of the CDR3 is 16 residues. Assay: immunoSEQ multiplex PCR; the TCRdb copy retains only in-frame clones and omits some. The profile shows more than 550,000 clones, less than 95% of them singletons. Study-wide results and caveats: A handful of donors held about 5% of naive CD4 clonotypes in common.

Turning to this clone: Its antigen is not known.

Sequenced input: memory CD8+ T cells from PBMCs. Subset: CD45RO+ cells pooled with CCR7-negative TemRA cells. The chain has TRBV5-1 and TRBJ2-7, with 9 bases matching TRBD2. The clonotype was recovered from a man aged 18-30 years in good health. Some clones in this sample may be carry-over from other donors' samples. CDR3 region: CASSPSGTYLPYEQYF. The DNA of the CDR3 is TGCGCCAGCAGCCCTAGCGGGACCTACCTCCCCTACGAGCAGTACTTC.